Listed below are T cell receptor beta chains from one sample, sequenced in a study of blood T cell repertoires in COVID-19. TCRdb's copy holds only in-frame clones and misses some; the assay was immunoSEQ multiplex PCR. The sample lists 110,000 to 150,000 clones; 84% were seen once. Sequenced input: PBMCs or T cells enriched from blood (not recorded which). Receptor source: a man aged 40-50 years with acute COVID-19. Each CDR3 is given with its conserved first and last residue. A D gene is named only where the DNA matches it firmly. The size entry is marked missing in some rows and otherwise reads once, few, many or a size class.

DNA	CDR3	size	D	V	J
TGTGCCAGCAGCTTGGCCGCTACGGGACAGGTCTACGAGCAGTACTTC	CASSLAATGQVYEQYF	NA	TRBD1	TRBV5-6	TRBJ2-7
TGTGCCAGCAGCCAAGAGCGGGGTTCACCCCTCCACTTT	CASSQERGSPLHF	few	NA	TRBV3-1/TRBV3-2	TRBJ1-6
TGTGCCAGCAGTTACCGGGAGCCTACAACCTACGAGCAGTACTTC	CASSYREPTTYEQYF	NA	NA	TRBV6-2/TRBV6-3	TRBJ2-7
TGTGCCAGCAGTCCACAGGGAAAGCCTCGTGGCTACACCTTC	CASSPQGKPRGYTF	once	NA	TRBV28	TRBJ1-2
TGTGCCAGCTCTAACAGGGACCAGCCCCAGCATTTT	CASSNRDQPQHF	once	NA	TRBV19	TRBJ1-5
TGTGCCAGCAGCCGAAACAGGGCTAGTACTGAAGCTTTCTTT	CASSRNRASTEAFF	NA	NA	TRBV3-1/TRBV3-2	TRBJ1-1
TGTGCCAGCAGCCCGGGACAGGGGCCCTACAATGAGCAGTTCTTC	CASSPGQGPYNEQFF	NA	TRBD1	TRBV7-9	TRBJ2-1
TGTGCCAGCAGCGGTCAGCAGGGGGCGTCTGGAAACACCATATATTTT	CASSGQQGASGNTIYF	NA	TRBD1	TRBV5-4	TRBJ1-3
TGTGCCAGCAGCCACGCTAGGAGCCCCAATGAGCAGTTCTTC	CASSHARSPNEQFF	NA	NA	TRBV5-4	TRBJ2-1
TGTGCCAGCAGTCCGACAGACTCTGGAAACACCATATATTTT	CASSPTDSGNTIYF	NA	NA	TRBV28	TRBJ1-3
TGTGCCAGCAGCCCGGGACTAGCGGGAGTTCCTGAGACCCAGTACTTC	CASSPGLAGVPETQYF	NA	TRBD2	TRBV5-8	TRBJ2-5
TGTGCCAGCAGTTACGTACTAGATACGCAGTATTTT	CASSYVLDTQYF	NA	NA	TRBV6-2/TRBV6-3	TRBJ2-3
TGCGCCAGCAGCCAAGACGCGGCAGTACCCACAGATACGCAGTATTTT	CASSQDAAVPTDTQYF	NA	NA	TRBV4-3	TRBJ2-3
TGTGCCAGCAGTAAGACAGGGATCTCCTACGAGCAGTACTTC	CASSKTGISYEQYF	NA	TRBD1	TRBV6-5	TRBJ2-7
TGTGCCAGCAGCGGACAGAACTTCTATGGCTACACCTTC	CASSGQNFYGYTF	NA	NA	TRBV28	TRBJ1-2
TGTGCCAGCAGCACCGACGCGGGGTACACTGAAGCTTTCTTT	CASSTDAGYTEAFF	NA	NA	TRBV11-2	TRBJ1-1
TGTGCCAGTAGTCCTTCTATGCTGGGCAGAGCTGAAGCTTTCTTT	CASSPSMLGRAEAFF	NA	NA	TRBV19	TRBJ1-1
TGCGCCAGCAGCTTGGATGGGACAGGGGCCTACGAGCAGTACTTC	CASSLDGTGAYEQYF	NA	TRBD1	TRBV5-1	TRBJ2-7
TGTGCCTGGAGTGCGAGCAGGGGCACTGAAGCTTTCTTT	CAWSASRGTEAFF	few	NA	TRBV30	TRBJ1-1
TGTGCCAGTAGCCGATTACGAGGAGATAGGGGATTTAGCAATCAGCCCCAGCATTTT	CASSRLRGDRGFSNQPQHF	NA	NA	TRBV19	TRBJ1-5
TGTGCCAGCAGCCCGGAGGATAGATCCTACGAGCAGTACTTC	CASSPEDRSYEQYF	NA	NA	TRBV5-6	TRBJ2-7
TGTGCCAGCAGCTTAGTGAGAAACCACAGAGGGGGCGAAGCGGACACTGAAGCTTTCTTT	CASSLVRNHRGGEADTEAFF	once	TRBD1	TRBV7-8	TRBJ1-1
TGTGCCTGGAGAACAGGGGCCTTTGGCTACACCTTC	CAWRTGAFGYTF	NA	TRBD1	TRBV30	TRBJ1-2
TGTGCCAGCAGCTTTGACAGGGGGTACCAAGAGACCCAGTACTTC	CASSFDRGYQETQYF	NA	TRBD1	TRBV5-4	TRBJ2-5
TGTGCCAGCAGTATCCTCCAGGGTCAGCCCCAGCATTTT	CASSILQGQPQHF	few	NA	TRBV6-2/TRBV6-3	TRBJ1-5
TGTGCCTGGTGCCGGGACCAGGGCGCGGGGGGGGAGCTGTTTTTT	CAWCRDQGAGGELFF	NA	NA	TRBV30	TRBJ2-2
TGTGCCAGCAGCTTAAACAGAGCTAACTATGGCTACACCTTC	CASSLNRANYGYTF	NA	NA	TRBV11-2	TRBJ1-2
TGTGCCAGCAGTTTAACTTCCACTAGTTTCGATGAGCAGTTCTTC	CASSLTSTSFDEQFF	NA	NA	TRBV27	TRBJ2-1
TGTGCCAGCAGCGCAGGGGGCTTTCCTGGAAACACCATATATTTT	CASSAGGFPGNTIYF	NA	TRBD1	TRBV2	TRBJ1-3
TGCAGCGCCCTTCGGGAGGACTTCCTTTACTTC	CSALREDFLYF	few	TRBD2	TRBV29-1	TRBJ2-7
TGCGCCACCGGACTAGCGGGACAAGAGACCCAGTACTTC	CATGLAGQETQYF	NA	TRBD2	TRBV10-2	TRBJ2-5
TGTGCCAGCAGTGACAGGGTCACTTACAATGAGCAGTTCTTC	CASSDRVTYNEQFF	NA	TRBD1	TRBV28	TRBJ2-1
TGTGCCAGCAGCTCGCAGACAGAATTAAACTCCTACGAGCAGTACTTC	CASSSQTELNSYEQYF	NA	NA	TRBV5-5	TRBJ2-7
TGTGCCATCAGTGAGGGCAGGGGGGTCGAGGGCTACACCTTC	CAISEGRGVEGYTF	NA	TRBD1	TRBV10-3	TRBJ1-2
TGTGCCACCAGTGATCAGGCACTTGGAGGGAACACTGAAGCTTTCTTT	CATSDQALGGNTEAFF	NA	NA	TRBV24-1	TRBJ1-1
TGCAGCGTTGTGGGCGCTGAGCAGTTCTTC	CSVVGAEQFF	NA	NA	TRBV29-1	TRBJ2-1
TGTGCCAGCAGCTTTACCCGAGGTGTCACAAAAGCTAACTATGGCTACACCTTC	CASSFTRGVTKANYGYTF	NA	NA	TRBV5-6	TRBJ1-2